The rows below give T cell receptor beta chains drawn from one sample of a study of blood T cell repertoires in COVID-19. TCRdb's copy holds only in-frame clones and misses some; the assay was immunoSEQ multiplex PCR. The repertoire holds 160,000 or so clones, with roughly four fifths as singletons. The sample was peripheral blood. The receptors were sampled from a woman older than 75 with acute or convalescent COVID-19. Each CDR3 is given with its conserved first and last residue. D genes are given only for firm matches. Where a row states a size, it is once, few, many or the class of an expanded clone; other rows omit it.

j_call v_call d_call clone_size cdr3_nt cdr3_aa
TRBJ2-7 TRBV19 . . TGTGCCAGTAGTCCCACCCCCCGGACTTCCTACGAGCAGTACTTC CASSPTPRTSYEQYF
TRBJ2-7 TRBV7-2 . . TGTGCCAGCAGCAAAGAAGGAGGATACGAGCAGTACTTC CASSKEGGYEQYF
TRBJ1-5 TRBV28 . . TGTGCCAGCAGTCCCTCGAATCAGCCCCAGCATTTT CASSPSNQPQHF
TRBJ2-2 TRBV27 TRBD1 . TGTGCCAGCAGTCGGACAGGGGCGAACACCGGGGAGCTGTTTTTT CASSRTGANTGELFF
TRBJ2-7 TRBV28 . once TGTGCCAGCAGTTTAACGGGCTACGAGCAGTACTTC CASSLTGYEQYF
TRBJ2-7 TRBV27 TRBD1 . TGTGCCAGCAGTCCCTGGACAGGGGCCACGTACGAGCAGTACTTC CASSPWTGATYEQYF
TRBJ2-1 TRBV18 TRBD2 . TGTGCCAGCTCCCCCGGGACTAGCGACTACAATGAGCAGTTCTTC CASSPGTSDYNEQFF
TRBJ2-3 TRBV10-3 . . TGTGCCATCACCCCGGGTGACACAGATACGCAGTATTTT CAITPGDTDTQYF
TRBJ1-5 TRBV27 . . TGTGCCAGCAGTTTACCGAATCAGCCCCAGCATTTT CASSLPNQPQHF
TRBJ2-7 TRBV7-2 . . TGTGCCAGCAGCTTACTTGCGGGGTACGAGCAGTACTTC CASSLLAGYEQYF
TRBJ1-6 TRBV5-1 . . TGCGCCAGCAGCCCAGACAGAAATAATTCACCCCTCCACTTT CASSPDRNNSPLHF
TRBJ1-6 TRBV29-1 . . TGCAGCGTCCGGGACACCTTTAATTCACCCCTCCACTTT CSVRDTFNSPLHF
TRBJ1-1 TRBV3-1/TRBV3-2 . . TGTGCCAGCAGCCAACCCCAGGGGAACACTGAAGCTTTCTTT CASSQPQGNTEAFF
TRBJ1-1 TRBV7-9 TRBD1 . TGTGCCAGCAGCTTAGGACAGGGAATGAACACTGAAGCTTTCTTT CASSLGQGMNTEAFF
TRBJ2-1 TRBV11-2 TRBD2 . TGTGCCAGCAGCTTAGAGGGTAGCGGGAGCGATGAGCAGTTCTTC CASSLEGSGSDEQFF
TRBJ2-7 TRBV24-1 . . TGTGCCACCGGCAGGGGATACGAGCAGTACTTC CATGRGYEQYF
TRBJ2-2 TRBV5-4 . once TGTGCCACCATCGGGGGCGGGGGAATGGGAAACACCGGGGAGCTGTTTTTT CATIGGGGMGNTGELFF
TRBJ1-2 TRBV11-2 . . TGTGCCAGCAGCCAGGGGACACTTAACTATGGCTACACCTTC CASSQGTLNYGYTF
TRBJ1-5 TRBV5-1 . . TGCGCCAGCAGCCCGCAGGGGAATCAGCCCCAGCATTTT CASSPQGNQPQHF
TRBJ2-7 TRBV29-1 TRBD1 . TGCAGCGTTGACCAGGGGGTCCCCTACGAGCAGTACTTC CSVDQGVPYEQYF
TRBJ2-1 TRBV11-2 TRBD1 . TGTGCCAGCAGCAGGGGGCGCGATAGTGAGCAGTTCTTC CASSRGRDSEQFF
TRBJ2-6 TRBV30 . . TGTGCCTTGACTTTTCCTGGGGCCAACGTCCTGACTTTC CALTFPGANVLTF
TRBJ1-6 TRBV7-2 TRBD1 . TGTGCCAGCAGCTCTACAGGGGTATCGGTAAATTCACCCCTCCACTTT CASSSTGVSVNSPLHF
TRBJ1-1 TRBV6-5 . . TGTGCCAGCAGTTACTCGGGTCCAGGGGTGAACACTGAAGCTTTCTTT CASSYSGPGVNTEAFF
TRBJ1-5 TRBV5-6 TRBD1 . TGTGCCAGCAGCCATTCGGGACAGGGTATAAATCAGCCCCAGCATTTT CASSHSGQGINQPQHF
TRBJ1-6 TRBV5-1 TRBD1 . TGCGCCAGCAGCCGCGGGACAGGGGAGGATTATTCACCCCTCCACTTT CASSRGTGEDYSPLHF
TRBJ1-3 TRBV27 . once TGTGCCAGCAGCTTCTCTGGAAACACCATATATTTT CASSFSGNTIYF
TRBJ2-7 TRBV11-2 . . TGTGCCAGCAGCACAAGGGGTCTTTCTTTTTACGAGCAGTACTTC CASSTRGLSFYEQYF
TRBJ2-7 TRBV3-1/TRBV3-2 TRBD1 . TGTGCCAGCCAGAGGGACAGGGACCACGAGCAGTACTTC CASQRDRDHEQYF
TRBJ2-2 TRBV19 TRBD2 . TGTGCCAGTACCCGTAGCGGGAGGCAGGGAACCGGGGAGCTGTTTTTT CASTRSGRQGTGELFF
TRBJ2-7 TRBV7-2 . . TGTGCCAGCAGCTTAGGACAGGTGGCCTACGAGCAGTACTTC CASSLGQVAYEQYF
TRBJ1-4 TRBV7-7 . . TGTGCTAGCAGCTTGGCCACGGGGGAAAAACTGTTTTTT CASSLATGEKLFF
TRBJ2-5 TRBV6-5 TRBD2 . TGTGCCAGCAGTAGCGGGAGACAAGAGACCCAGTACTTC CASSSGRQETQYF
TRBJ1-3 TRBV27 TRBD1 few TGTGCCAGCAGCTCGACAGGGGTGAACACCATATATTTT CASSSTGVNTIYF
TRBJ1-2 TRBV5-1 TRBD1 . TGCGCCAGCAATCTCGGACAGGGCGACTATGGCTACACCTTC CASNLGQGDYGYTF
TRBJ2-1 TRBV6-5 . . TGTGCCAGCAGTCCCAGACAGGGACTTGAGCAGTTCTTC CASSPRQGLEQFF
TRBJ2-7 TRBV15 TRBD1 . TGTGCCACCAGCAGAGCTCTCGACAGGGGGCTGTACGAGCAGTACTTC CATSRALDRGLYEQYF
TRBJ2-7 TRBV19 . . TGTGCCAGTAGTATAGGCGCGTCCGGGCAGTACTTC CASSIGASGQYF
TRBJ2-3 TRBV7-2 . . TGTGCCAGCAGCGAGAGCGACAGGTGGGATACGCAGTATTTT CASSESDRWDTQYF
TRBJ2-7 TRBV3-1/TRBV3-2 . . TGTGCCAGCAGCCAAGATCGCGGCTACGAGCAGTACTTC CASSQDRGYEQYF
TRBJ2-1 TRBV7-2 TRBD2 few TGTGCCAGCAGCTTAGTGGCTAGCGGGGGGGCCGTTGAGCAGTTCTTC CASSLVASGGAVEQFF
TRBJ2-5 TRBV5-5 TRBD1 . TGTGCCAGCAGCTTAATCGGGACAGGGACCCGAGAGACCCAGTACTTC CASSLIGTGTRETQYF
TRBJ1-2 TRBV5-4 . . TGTGCCAGCAGACACTCCGGGACAAGCTATGGCTACACCTTC CASRHSGTSYGYTF
TRBJ1-1 TRBV4-2 TRBD1 . TGTGCCAGCAGCCAGGAGACAGGGGCCAAGGCCGCTTTCTTT CASSQETGAKAAFF
TRBJ2-7 TRBV6-2/TRBV6-3 TRBD1 . TGTGCCAGCAGCCTAAACAGGGGCCACGAGCAGTACTTC CASSLNRGHEQYF
TRBJ1-2 TRBV4-1 . few TGCGCCAGCAGCCAAGTCGGGAGGCAGGGAGTTATCTTCTTC CASSQVGRQGVIFF
TRBJ1-1 TRBV29-1 . . TGCAGCGTTGGTGGGGCCGCTGAAGCTTTCTTT CSVGGAAEAFF
TRBJ1-1 TRBV6-2/TRBV6-3 TRBD1 . TGTGCCAGCAGCCCCCGGACAGGGGGTACCACTGAAGCTTTCTTT CASSPRTGGTTEAFF
TRBJ1-4 TRBV5-1 . . TGCGCCAGCAGCTTGGGCGCAACTAATGAAAAACTGTTTTTT CASSLGATNEKLFF
TRBJ2-7 TRBV18 . . TGTGCCAGCTCCGGACAGGGAGGGAGCTCCTACGAGCAGTACTTC CASSGQGGSSYEQYF
TRBJ2-2 TRBV28 . . TGTGCCAGCAGTTCACTCCCGACAGGAGGCACCGGGGAGCTGTTTTTT CASSSLPTGGTGELFF
TRBJ1-2 TRBV28 . . TGTGCCAGCAGTCTGGGGGGGACTGACTATGGCTACACCTTC CASSLGGTDYGYTF
TRBJ1-2 TRBV19 . . TGTGCCAGTAGTCTCCCCTCGAGAGGCAACTATGGCTACACCTTC CASSLPSRGNYGYTF